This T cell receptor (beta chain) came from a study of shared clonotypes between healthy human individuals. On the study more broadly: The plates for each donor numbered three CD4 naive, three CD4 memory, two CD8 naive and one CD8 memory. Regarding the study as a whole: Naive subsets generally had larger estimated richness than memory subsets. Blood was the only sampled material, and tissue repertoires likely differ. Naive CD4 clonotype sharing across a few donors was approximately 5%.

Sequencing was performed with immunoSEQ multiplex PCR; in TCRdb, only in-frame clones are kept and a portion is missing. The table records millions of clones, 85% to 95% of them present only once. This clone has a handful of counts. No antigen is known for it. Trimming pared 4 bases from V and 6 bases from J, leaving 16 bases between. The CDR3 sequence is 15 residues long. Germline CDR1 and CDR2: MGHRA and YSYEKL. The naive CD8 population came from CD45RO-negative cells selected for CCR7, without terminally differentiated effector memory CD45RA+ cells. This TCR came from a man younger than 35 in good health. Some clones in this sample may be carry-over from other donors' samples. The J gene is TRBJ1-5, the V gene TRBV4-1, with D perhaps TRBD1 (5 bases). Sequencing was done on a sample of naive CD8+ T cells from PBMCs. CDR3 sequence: CASSPRGQGAQPQHF. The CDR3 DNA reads TGCGCCAGCAGCCCCCGTGGTCAGGGCGCTCAGCCCCAGCATTTT.